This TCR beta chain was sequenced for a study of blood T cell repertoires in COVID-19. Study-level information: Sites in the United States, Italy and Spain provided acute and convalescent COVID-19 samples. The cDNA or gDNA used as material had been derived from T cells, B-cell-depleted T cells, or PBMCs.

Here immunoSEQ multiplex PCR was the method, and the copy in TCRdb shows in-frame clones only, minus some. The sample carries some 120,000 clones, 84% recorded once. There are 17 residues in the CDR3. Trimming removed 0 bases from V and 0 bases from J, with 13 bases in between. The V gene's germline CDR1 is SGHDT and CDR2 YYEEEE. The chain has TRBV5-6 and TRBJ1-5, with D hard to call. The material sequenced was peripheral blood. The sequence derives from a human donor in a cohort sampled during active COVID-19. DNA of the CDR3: TGTGCCAGCAGCTTGGCCCGAGAGGGCGATAGCAATCAGCCCCAGCATTTT. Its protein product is CASSLAREGDSNQPQHF.